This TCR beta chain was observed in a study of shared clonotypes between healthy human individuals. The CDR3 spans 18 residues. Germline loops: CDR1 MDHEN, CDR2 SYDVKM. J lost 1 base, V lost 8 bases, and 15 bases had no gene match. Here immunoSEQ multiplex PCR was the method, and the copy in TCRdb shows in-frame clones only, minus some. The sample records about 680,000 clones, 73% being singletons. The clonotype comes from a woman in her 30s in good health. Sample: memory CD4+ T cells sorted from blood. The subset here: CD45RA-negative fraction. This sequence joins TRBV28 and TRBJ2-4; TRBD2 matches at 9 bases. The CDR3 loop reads CASPPGLAGSGAKNIQYF. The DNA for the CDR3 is TGTGCCAGCCCCCCGGGACTAGCCGGATCCGGGGCCAAAAACATTCAGTACTTC.